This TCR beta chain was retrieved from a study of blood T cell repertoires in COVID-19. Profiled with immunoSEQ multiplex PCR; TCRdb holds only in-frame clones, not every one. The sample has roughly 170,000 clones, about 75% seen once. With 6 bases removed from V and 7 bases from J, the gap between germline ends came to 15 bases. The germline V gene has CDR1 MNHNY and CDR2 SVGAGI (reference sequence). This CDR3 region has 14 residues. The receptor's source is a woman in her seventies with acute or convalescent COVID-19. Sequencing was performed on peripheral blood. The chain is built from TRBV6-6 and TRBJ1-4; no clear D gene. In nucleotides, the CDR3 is TGTGCCAGCAGCAAAAGTCGGTCTGCTGAAAAACTGTTTTTT. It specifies CASSKSRSAEKLFF.